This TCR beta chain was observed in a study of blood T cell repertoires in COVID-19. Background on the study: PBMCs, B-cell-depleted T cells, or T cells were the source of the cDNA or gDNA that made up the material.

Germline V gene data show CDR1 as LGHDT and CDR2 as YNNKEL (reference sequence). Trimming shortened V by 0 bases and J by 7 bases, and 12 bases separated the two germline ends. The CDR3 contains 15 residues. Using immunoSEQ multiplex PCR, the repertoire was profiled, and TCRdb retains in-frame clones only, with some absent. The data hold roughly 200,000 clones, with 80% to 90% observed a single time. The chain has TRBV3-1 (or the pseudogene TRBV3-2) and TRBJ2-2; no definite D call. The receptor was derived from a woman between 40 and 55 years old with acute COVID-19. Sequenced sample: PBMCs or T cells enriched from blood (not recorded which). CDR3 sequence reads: CASSQDTPPGGELFF. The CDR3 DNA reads TGTGCCAGCAGCCAAGATACCCCACCAGGCGGGGAGCTGTTTTTT.